This TCR beta chain was profiled in a study of T-cell memory formation after mild COVID-19 listed by TCRdb under 2021. Regarding the study in general: Most TCR sequence clusters were specific to one of the two donors. Longitudinal TCRalpha and TCRbeta repertoire sequencing tracked T-cell clones expanding and contracting after mild COVID-19 in a couple of donors. Two young, previously healthy adult volunteers, one female and one male, were included in the cohort. The paper as a whole reports these results and caveats: From day 15 to 85, contracting clones showed balanced CD4/CD8 phenotypes, whereas a second wave of clones that expanded from day 15 to 37 leaned towards CD4+. Contracting CD4+ clones turned up mainly in the CM and EM memory subsets, whereas EMRA was where CD8+ clones were enriched. Whether the second-wave clones peaking on day 37 were SARS-CoV-2 specific was not confirmed. Some responding clones were found in pre-infection memory, which suggests that pre-existing cross-reactive memory T cells took part in the SARS-CoV-2 response. Only a couple of mild cases were covered in the study, and larger cohorts including severe cases with pre-infection samples were considered necessary.

Taken from cysteine to phenylalanine, the CDR3 has 18 residues. The retained sequence is limited to the CDR3, 54 bases, with the frame set at the first base. Looking up the germline V gene yields CDR1 SGHDT and CDR2 YYEEEE. For this chain, trimming is 2 bases at the V end and 3 bases at the J end, and the number of junction bases without a gene match is 13. Sequencing used an Illumina NovaSeq 6000. TCRalpha and TCRbeta cDNA libraries were constructed by 5'RACE with constant-segment primers, with sample barcodes and unique molecular identifiers being introduced. RNA was extracted from every sample with Trizol reagent. Libraries were amplified in two PCR steps, with a second sample barcode and Illumina TruSeq adapters added in the second step. Libraries were sequenced on an Illumina NovaSeq with 2 x 150 bp paired-end reads. Concerning the study's data processing: The reads were demultiplexed and collapsed into UMI-guided consensus sequences using migec v1.2.7. Using mixcr v2.1.11, UMI consensuses were aligned to TRA and TRB V and J templates and then assembled into clonotypes. A clonotype was counted as expanded or contracted only if both edgeR and NoisET called the change significant, with noise models trained on biological replicates. For edgeR calls, the thresholds were a false discovery rate-adjusted p below 0.01 and a log2 fold-change of 1. PCA with hierarchical clustering of max-normalized trajectories of the 1000 most abundant clonotypes was used as exploratory dynamics analysis. Separately sequenced CD4+ and CD8+ repertoires were used to assign a CD4 or CD8 phenotype to each responding clone. The public sequencing data were trimmed at Q25 with fastp and processed into clonotypes with MiXCR by TCRdb, which kept only in-frame beta chains. A single entry per CDR3 protein holds the most common genes and DNA from its merged rows. The V and J calls here are based on TCRdb, not the publication. This sample is represented by roughly 600,000 distinct CDR3 sequences; about 20% of them were singletons. The ten biggest clones cover more than 10% of the sample.

Concerning this clonotype: Its antigen remains unidentified. The sample holds no much larger clone one base away, and base qualities are not on file.

PBMCs were isolated by Ficoll-Paque density gradient centrifugation. The sequenced material came from PBMCs or a T cell subset sorted from them (not recorded which). This chain is built from TRBV5-6 and TRBJ2-2; 7 bases in the junction line up with TRBD2. The sequence came from an adult woman who had mild COVID-19 (a few samples of this study predate the infection). The sample titles of this study are shuffled in the database, so cell type and time point are left out; the donor was told from shared clones. This receptor has the CDR3 CASSLRWPAGDYTGELFF. The nucleotides read TGTGCCAGCAGCTTACGGTGGCCGGCGGGGGACTACACCGGGGAGCTGTTTTTT.